These 27 T cell receptor beta chains came from one sample sequenced in a study of CD8+CD57+ T cells in acquired aplastic anemia. It was patients with CD8+CD57+ cell expansion by flow cytometry who were chosen for sequencing. CDR3 and TCR beta VDJ profiling relied on a genomic DNA template. From the reads, TCRdb called clonotypes with MiXCR, one entry per CDR3 protein. The sample holds roughly 220,000 distinct CDR3 sequences; approximately 65% are singletons and the top ten take around 58%. The sequencing input was sorted CD4+, CD8+, or CD8+CD57+ T cells (not recorded which) from PBMCs. The source is a human donor with aplastic anemia.

This clonotype was seen many times. V gene TRBV6-5 combines with J gene TRBJ2-5, with D possibly being TRBD2 (6 bases). The V end was cut by 0 bases, the J end by 1 base, with 9 bases between. The CDR3 totals 15 residues. CDR1 and CDR2 (germline): MNHEY, SVGAGI. CDR3 protein: CASSYSTLAQETQYF. The CDR3 region has the DNA TGTGCCAGCAGTTACTCAACACTAGCCCAAGAGACCCAGTACTTC.

The chain combines TRBV7-9 with TRBJ2-3; D possibly corresponds to TRBD2 (7 bases). Trimming pared 5 bases from V and 2 bases from J, leaving 14 bases between. The CDR3 has 15 residues. CDR1 is SEHNR, CDR2 FQNEAQ, per germline (reference sequence). As DNA, the CDR3 is TGTGCCAGCAGCCCAGTTGCGGGGGCCACAGATACGCAGTATTTT. It codes for CASSPVAGATDTQYF. The whole variable domain, remainder taken from reference TRBV7-9 and TRBJ2-3, is DTGVSQNPRHKITKRGQNVTFRCDPISEHNRLYWYRQTLGQGPEFLTYFQNEAQLEKSRLLSDRFSAERPKGSFSTLEIQRTEQGDSAMYLCASSPVAGATDTQYFGPGTRLTVL.

This clonotype has only a few counts. A read error may produce the germline difference seen at one junction end. The chain recombines TRBV2 with TRBJ2-7; 13 positions match TRBD2. This CDR3 spans 14 amino acids. In germline, CDR1 is SNHLY, CDR2 FYNNEI. The CDR3 loop is CAISPGLAGTEQYF. CDR3 in DNA: TGTGCCATCAGTCCGGGACTAGCGGGAACCGAGCAGTACTTC.

The chain employs TRBV11-2 and TRBJ2-5, with D possibly being TRBD2 (6 bases). Trimming shortened V by 2 bases and J by 1 base, and 8 bases separated the two germline ends. This CDR3 spans 14 amino acids. Germline V gene data show CDR1 as SGHAT and CDR2 as FQNNGV. CDR3: CASSLSSGQETQYF. CDR3 sequence (DNA): TGTGCCAGCAGCTTAAGTAGCGGCCAAGAGACCCAGTACTTC.

The CDR3: CASSLEPSGGGYEQYF. In DNA, the CDR3 is TGTGCCAGCAGCTTAGAACCGAGCGGGGGAGGCTACGAGCAGTACTTC. V and J are TRBV7-6 and TRBJ2-7, with TRBD2 matching over 8 bases. CDR3 length equals 16 residues. In germline, CDR1 is SGHVS, CDR2 FNYEAQ. After removal of 1 base from V and 3 bases from J, the junction contained 8 bases not matched to a gene.

The chain uses TRBV6-2 or TRBV6-3 and TRBJ2-7; no clear D gene. Germline CDR1 and CDR2: MNHEY and SVGEGT. The length of the CDR3 is 14 residues. Trimming removed 0 bases from V and 5 bases from J, with 11 bases in between. The CDR3 DNA reads TGTGCCAGCAGTTACTCGAATGGACGGCACGAGCAGTACTTC. The encoded protein is CASSYSNGRHEQYF.

The table lists this clonotype with a count of one. J is TRBJ2-1 and V is TRBV7-3; 8 nucleotides agree with TRBD1. Losses at the gene ends were 4 bases for V and 8 bases for J; bases not matched to a gene: 4. Germline V gene sequence: CDR1 SGHTA, CDR2 FQGTGA. CDR3 size: 13 residues. CDR3 protein: CASSWTTGDEQFF. The CDR3 nucleotides are TGTGCCAGCAGCTGGACGACAGGGGATGAGCAGTTCTTC.

The chain combines TRBV12-3 or TRBV12-4 with TRBJ2-2; TRBD1 aligns across 10 bases. This CDR3 has 13 residues. The V gene end was trimmed by 8 bases and the J gene end by 5 bases; junction bases not matched to a gene: 2. The CDR3 is CASRQGATGELFF. DNA of the CDR3: TGTGCCAGCCGACAGGGGGCGACCGGGGAGCTGTTTTTT.

Remarks on this clonotype: This is likely a read error, given that the CDR3 carries no conserved phenylalanine or tryptophan at its end. The chain employs TRBV19 and TRBJ2-1; possibly TRBD2 for D (6 bases). Deletions cut 5 bases from V and 10 bases from J, with 12 bases between. Germline-derived CDR1 and CDR2 are LNHDA and SQIVND (reference sequence). The CDR3 sequence is 12 residues long. The CDR3 here is CASSVRGGEQFL. CDR3 coding DNA: TGTGCCAGTAGTGTTCGGGGAGGCGAGCAGTTCTTA.

This clonotype has more than one count but fewer than ten. The rearrangement links TRBV7-8 to TRBJ1-1; no firm D call. Trimming removed 1 base at V and 8 bases at J, with 8 bases between. The CDR3 consists of 12 residues. CDR1 and CDR2 from the germline V gene are SGHVS and FQNEAQ. CDR3 bases: TGTGCCAGCAGCTTAGTTATGACCGAAGCTTTCTTT. Its translation is CASSLVMTEAFF.

The sample holds a few counts of this clonotype. V and J are TRBV2 and TRBJ1-6; a weak D match, TRBD1 (5 bases). The V gene's germline CDR1 is SNHLY and CDR2 FYNNEI. Trimming pared 9 bases from V and 3 bases from J, leaving 15 bases between. This CDR3 is built from 15 residues. The CDR3 sequence: CASGTPGGYNSPLHF. CDR3 nucleotide sequence: TGTGCCAGTGGAACACCGGGGGGCTATAATTCACCCCTCCACTTT.

The chain uses TRBV29-1 and TRBJ2-5; TRBD2 agrees at 8 bases. The germline gives CDR1 SQVTM, CDR2 ANQGSEA. This CDR3 contains 13 residues. V gave up 3 bases and J gave up 5 bases; unmatched junction bases: 5. The CDR3 spells CSVDGRDGETQYF. The CDR3 region has the DNA TGCAGCGTTGACGGGAGGGACGGGGAGACCCAGTACTTC. The full variable domain, its missing parts supplied by reference TRBV29-1 and TRBJ2-5, is SAVISQKPSRDICQRGTSLTIQCQVDSQVTMMFWYRQQPGQSLTLIATANQGSEATYESGFVIDKFPISRPNLTFSTLTVSNMSPEDSSIYLCSVDGRDGETQYFGPGTRLLVL.

This clonotype has just a few counts. V usage is TRBV9 and J usage is TRBJ2-7; 7 nucleotides align to TRBD2. The CDR3 spans 14 residues. In germline, CDR1 is SGDLS, CDR2 YYNGEE. Unmatched junction bases numbered 3, after V lost 0 bases and J lost 3 bases. CDR3 nucleotides: TGTGCCAGCAGCGTAGACGCGGGGGACTACGAGCAGTACTTC. Amino acids: CASSVDAGDYEQYF.

This chain connects TRBV20-1 to TRBJ1-6, with a weak D call TRBD1 (5 bases). The germline V gene has CDR1 DFQATT and CDR2 SNEGSKA (reference sequence). CDR3 length: 13 residues. Trimming cost V 2 bases and J 6 bases, with 8 bases left between them. DNA of the CDR3: TGCAGTGCTAGAAGCCAGGGTAATTCACCCCTCCACTTT. Residues: CSARSQGNSPLHF.

This sequence joins TRBV5-1 and TRBJ2-3; 7 bases line up with TRBD1. Per germline, CDR1 SGHRS and CDR2 YFSETQ. Losses at the gene ends were 3 bases for V and 0 bases for J; bases not matched to a gene: 4. The CDR3 loop spans 15 amino acids. The chain's CDR3 is CASSSEGASTDTQYF. DNA of the CDR3: TGCGCCAGCAGCTCAGAGGGGGCTAGCACAGATACGCAGTATTTT.

The chain uses TRBV15 and TRBJ2-3, with D perhaps being TRBD1 or TRBD2 (5 bases each). The germline CDR1 and CDR2 sequences are LNHNV and YYDKDF (reference sequence). With 2 bases removed from V and 5 bases from J, the gap between germline ends came to 8 bases. The CDR3 contains 13 residues. The DNA for the CDR3 is TGTGCCACCAGCAGACCAGGGAGAGATACGCAGTATTTT. Its protein is CATSRPGRDTQYF. Full variable domain (outside the CDR3, taken from reference TRBV15 and TRBJ2-3): DAMVIQNPRYQVTQFGKPVTLSCSQTLNHNVMYWYQQKSSQAPKLLFHYYDKDFNNEADTPDNFQSRRPNTSFCFLDIRSPGLGDTAMYLCATSRPGRDTQYFGPGTRLTVL.

As for this clonotype: This clone may be a read error of a much larger clone one base away. This chain uses TRBV4-1 with TRBJ1-4; D remains ambiguous. From germline, CDR1 is MGHRA and CDR2 YSYEKL. The CDR3 is made up of 14 amino acids. The CDR3 is CASSQGATSEKLFF. The CDR3 DNA sequence: TGCGCCAGCAGCCAGGGAGCAACTAGTGAAAAACTGTTTTTT.

This clonotype was recorded once. The CDR3 protein is CASSIIGPSGELFF. CDR3 in DNA: TGTGCCAGTAGTATAATCGGACCGTCCGGGGAGCTGTTTTTT. This chain joins TRBV19 and TRBJ2-2; D is ambiguous. Germline V gene sequence: CDR1 LNHDA, CDR2 SQIVND (reference sequence). Trimming removed 2 bases from V and 6 bases from J, with 10 bases in between. The CDR3 totals 14 residues.

This chain joins TRBV15 and TRBJ2-7; 12 bases line up with TRBD1. The V gene's germline CDR1 is LNHNV and CDR2 YYDKDF (reference sequence). The ends lost 10 bases at V and 4 bases at J; junction bases unmatched: 17. CDR3 length equals 17 residues. The CDR3 DNA sequence: TGTGCCAGCACCATGCTCCGGGACAGGGGGCAAAATTACGAGCAGTACTTC. As protein: CASTMLRDRGQNYEQYF.

The rearrangement joins TRBV24-1 to TRBJ2-7; perhaps TRBD1 as D (6 bases). Germline CDR1 reads KGHDR; CDR2 reads SFDVKD. The CDR3 runs to 16 residues. Trimming shortened V by 3 bases and J by 4 bases, and 18 bases separated the two germline ends. In DNA form, the CDR3 reads TGTGCCACCAGTGATGGGTATCCGGGCAGGGGATACGAGCAGTACTTC. It yields the protein CATSDGYPGRGYEQYF.

This clonotype was detected many times. The V gene is TRBV7-6, the J gene TRBJ2-3, with 11 bases fitting TRBD2. The CDR3 consists of 15 residues. V gave up 4 bases and J gave up 4 bases; unmatched junction bases: 4. Germline lookup yields CDR1 SGHVS and CDR2 FNYEAQ. The CDR3 nucleotides are TGTGCCAGCAGCTCCCATAGCGGGGGGGCAGATACGCAGTATTTT. It translates to CASSSHSGGADTQYF.

The rearrangement uses TRBV11-2 and TRBJ1-4; weak D call: TRBD1 (6 bases). This CDR3 is 16 amino acids long. Between the trimmed V and J ends, which lost 0 bases and 9 bases, there was a span of 17 bases. Germline V gene sequence: CDR1 SGHAT, CDR2 FQNNGV. The CDR3 bases are TGTGCCAGCAGCTTAGAAGCTCAGGGAACAGGGCAAAAACTGTTTTTT. It encodes CASSLEAQGTGQKLFF.

The rearrangement joins TRBV7-3 to TRBJ2-5, with 10 bases that match TRBD2. This CDR3 is 15 amino acids long. The J segment lost 1 base and the V segment lost 5 bases, leaving 4 bases of the junction unmatched. Germline lookup yields CDR1 SGHTA and CDR2 FQGTGA. The CDR3 region is CASSIGLAAQETQYF. DNA for the CDR3: TGTGCCAGCAGCATTGGACTAGCGGCCCAAGAGACCCAGTACTTC.

The chain couples TRBV9 to TRBJ2-7, with TRBD1 identical over 7 bases. Germline values: CDR1 SGDLS, CDR2 YYNGEE. V gave up 3 bases and J gave up 3 bases; unmatched junction bases: 12. The CDR3 is made up of 16 amino acids. The chain's CDR3 is CASSGSGQGTDYEQYF. CDR3 bases: TGTGCCAGCAGCGGTAGTGGGCAGGGGACAGACTACGAGCAGTACTTC.

This sequence joins TRBV5-8 and TRBJ2-1; TRBD2 is a possible D gene (5 bases). V gave up 0 bases and J gave up 7 bases, with 8 bases separating them. The V gene's germline CDR1 is SGHTS and CDR2 YDEGEE. The length of the CDR3 is 13 residues. The CDR3 spells CASSLERGNEQFF. For the CDR3, the DNA is TGTGCCAGCAGCTTGGAACGGGGTAATGAGCAGTTCTTC.

This rearrangement joins TRBV19 to TRBJ2-1; D unclear. The CDR3 has 14 amino acids. Germline values: CDR1 LNHDA, CDR2 SQIVND (reference sequence). V dropped 10 bases and J dropped 4 bases, with 17 bases sitting between them. CDR3 nucleotides: TGTGCCACCTCGGCCTTCTTTGGTTACAATGAGCAGTTCTTC. Translating it yields CATSAFFGYNEQFF.

The chain employs TRBV7-2 and TRBJ1-1, with D maybe TRBD1 (5 bases). Germline V gene sequence: CDR1 SGHTA, CDR2 FQGNSA. The CDR3 runs 14 residues. The germline V and J ends were trimmed by 2 bases and 1 base, with 8 bases remaining between them. CDR3 region: CASSLTRGNTEAFF. CDR3 sequence (DNA): TGTGCCAGCAGCTTAACAAGGGGGAACACTGAAGCTTTCTTT.